One and the same sample provided the 32 T cell receptor beta chains below, sequenced in a study of blood T cell repertoires in COVID-19. Only in-frame clones appear in the TCRdb table, and some are missing; sequencing was by immunoSEQ multiplex PCR. The sample yields approximately 260,000 clones, over 75% seen once. Sequenced: peripheral blood. These receptors were obtained from a woman in her sixties or seventies with COVID-19, enrolled during active disease.

CDR3 nucleotide sequence: TGCAGCGCCGCCGGGACAGGGGGTTACGAGCAGTACTTC. Translating gives CSAAGTGGYEQYF. The V gene is TRBV29-1, the J gene TRBJ2-7; TRBD1 matches 11 bases. The CDR3 spans 13 residues. Looked up from germline, CDR1 is SQVTM and CDR2 is ANQGSEA. The J segment lost 4 bases and the V segment lost 7 bases, leaving 6 bases of the junction unmatched.

The chain is built from TRBV20-1 and TRBJ2-5; no definite D call. The CDR3 spans 11 residues. Germline CDR1 reads DFQATT; CDR2 reads SNEGSKA (reference sequence). Trimming removed 6 bases at V and 2 bases at J, with 7 bases between. CDR3 residues: CSARKQETQYF. CDR3 bases: TGCAGTGCCCGTAAACAAGAGACCCAGTACTTC.

This chain joins TRBV25-1 and TRBJ1-1; 7 bases line up with TRBD1. CDR1 and CDR2 from the germline V gene are MGHDK and SYGVNS. This CDR3 is built from 14 residues. Trimming removed 6 bases from V and 1 base from J; junction bases left unmatched: 5. The CDR3 DNA reads TGTGCCAGCAGGGCCGGGACAGCGAACACTGAAGCTTTCTTT. Its translation is CASRAGTANTEAFF. Full variable domain (missing parts from reference TRBV25-1 and TRBJ1-1): EADIYQTPRYLVIGTGKKITLECSQTMGHDKMYWYQQDPGMELHLIHYSYGVNSTEKGDLSSESTVSRIRTEHFPLTLESARPSHTSQYLCASRAGTANTEAFFGQGTRLTVV.

The chain recombines TRBV18 with TRBJ2-2; 7 positions agree with TRBD1. This CDR3 comprises 15 residues. CDR1 is KGHSH and CDR2 is LQKENI in the germline V gene. The ends lost 4 bases at V and 3 bases at J; junction bases unmatched: 5. The CDR3 bases are TGTGCCAGCTCACGGCAGGGGGTCGACACCGGGGAGCTGTTTTTT. Protein product: CASSRQGVDTGELFF.

The chain couples TRBV6-5 to TRBJ1-2; the D is unclear. The CDR3 is made up of 15 amino acids. Trimming stripped 3 bases from V and 7 bases from J, with 18 bases between. Germline-derived CDR1 and CDR2 are MNHEY and SVGAGI. CDR3 protein: CASSYDGLTHSGYTF. The CDR3 DNA reads TGTGCCAGCAGTTATGACGGACTTACCCACTCTGGCTACACCTTC.

This chain connects TRBV3-1 (or the pseudogene TRBV3-2) to TRBJ1-5; no clear D gene. Trimming left V 4 bases short and J 5 bases short, with 15 bases between. Germline CDR1 LGHDT, CDR2 YNNKEL (reference sequence). The CDR3 spans 15 residues. CDR3 in DNA: TGTGCCAGCAGCCCCGGCCACAGCACCTATCAGCCCCAGCATTTT. Translating it yields CASSPGHSTYQPQHF.

The chain links TRBV28 to TRBJ2-7; 9 bases map to TRBD1. V trimming: 6 bases; J trimming: 2 bases; junction bases outside the gene matches: 5. The CDR3 covers 14 residues. Germline V gene lookup returns CDR1 MDHEN and CDR2 SYDVKM. CDR3 loop: CASSLYRGPYEQYF. CDR3 DNA sequence: TGTGCCAGCAGCCTATACAGGGGGCCCTACGAGCAGTACTTC.

This clone occurred once. The V call is TRBV24-1, the J call TRBJ2-3, with TRBD1 matching 8 bases. Germline-derived CDR1 and CDR2 are KGHDR and SFDVKD. The CDR3 runs 17 residues. The V gene end was trimmed by 2 bases and the J gene end by 0 bases; junction bases not matched to a gene: 6. CDR3 protein: CATSDWGQDSSTDTQYF. CDR3 nucleotides: TGTGCCACCAGTGATTGGGGACAGGACTCTAGCACAGATACGCAGTATTTT.

This rearrangement joins TRBV28 to TRBJ2-4, with 8 positions matching TRBD2. Germline CDR1 reads MDHEN; CDR2 reads SYDVKM. V lost 5 bases and J lost 0; bases outside the gene matches: 6. This CDR3 has 16 amino acids. The CDR3 spells CASSTLAGQAKNIQYF. CDR3 DNA sequence: TGTGCCAGCAGTACTTTAGCGGGACAAGCCAAAAACATTCAGTACTTC.

The CDR3 sequence is CASSLDRVDEKLFF. CDR3 bases: TGTGCCAGCTCACTGGACAGGGTGGATGAAAAACTGTTTTTT. V usage is TRBV18 and J usage is TRBJ1-4, with TRBD1 identical over 8 bases. Per germline, CDR1 KGHSH and CDR2 LQKENI. This CDR3 comprises 14 residues. V shed 4 bases, J shed 6 bases, and the junction held 4 bases outside the gene matches.

The rearrangement links TRBV2 to TRBJ1-4; 9 bases map to TRBD1. V dropped 5 bases and J dropped 0; count of bases not matched to a gene: 4. CDR1 and CDR2 from the germline V gene are SNHLY and FYNNEI. This CDR3 contains 16 residues. The CDR3 loop is CASSRDRATTNEKLFF. The CDR3 bases are TGTGCCAGCAGTAGGGACAGGGCAACAACTAATGAAAAACTGTTTTTT.

The chain employs TRBV7-2 and TRBJ1-2; TRBD1 agrees at 8 bases. J lost 3 bases, V lost 4 bases, and 4 bases had no gene match. This CDR3 comprises 14 residues. Germline V gene data show CDR1 as SGHTA and CDR2 as FQGNSA. CDR3 nucleotides: TGTGCCAGCAGCTCTAGACAGGGGTACTATGGCTACACCTTC. Amino acid sequence: CASSSRQGYYGYTF.

The chain carries TRBV14 and TRBJ2-1, with D hard to call. CDR3 length: 13 amino acids. The V and J ends lost 0 bases and 6 bases respectively, with 6 bases between them. CDR1 and CDR2 (germline): SGHDN, FVKESK. CDR3 protein: CASSQDILNEQFF. The CDR3 DNA is TGTGCCAGCAGCCAAGATATCCTCAATGAGCAGTTCTTC.

The rearrangement uses TRBV5-5 and TRBJ1-3; D unclear. With 2 bases removed from V and 8 bases from J, the gap between germline ends came to 17 bases. Germline CDR1 and CDR2: SGHKS and YYEKEE (reference sequence). The CDR3 contains 15 residues. The CDR3 DNA reads as TGTGCCAGCAGCTTTTTTAGGCTGGCTACAGACACCATATATTTT. Its translation is CASSFFRLATDTIYF.

The genes are TRBV19 and TRBJ1-1; 12 bases align to TRBD1. CDR1 LNHDA and CDR2 SQIVND come from the germline V gene (reference sequence). V gave up 4 bases and J gave up 1 base; unmatched junction bases: 7. The CDR3 is 17 amino acids. CDR3 nucleotide sequence: TGTGCCAGTAGTAAAAGGGACAGGGGGCATAAGAACACTGAAGCTTTCTTT. The encoded protein is CASSKRDRGHKNTEAFF.

The chain links TRBV19 to TRBJ1-5; tentative D call: TRBD1 (6 bases). The CDR3 runs 15 residues. Germline assignment: CDR1 LNHDA and CDR2 SQIVND (reference sequence). With 7 bases removed from V and 4 bases from J, the gap between germline ends came to 17 bases. In DNA form, the CDR3 reads TGTGCCAGTACCCCCCTACGAGGGACAAATCAGCCCCAGCATTTT. Protein: CASTPLRGTNQPQHF.

The J gene is TRBJ1-5, the V gene TRBV7-3; D call uncertain. The CDR3 consists of 14 residues. Trimming took off 9 bases at V and 4 bases at J, with 16 bases between the two ends. Per the germline V gene, CDR1 is SGHTA and CDR2 is FQGTGA. The CDR3 DNA is TGTGCCAGTCCTCATTCGAGAGAGAATCAGCCCCAGCATTTT. The encoded protein is CASPHSRENQPQHF.

This chain connects TRBV5-1 to TRBJ2-1; D is perhaps TRBD2 (6 bases). V lost 0 bases, J lost 0 bases, and 19 bases lay in between. CDR3 length: 19 amino acids. The V gene's germline CDR1 is SGHRS and CDR2 YFSETQ. The CDR3 loop is CASSLGSWGGAGSYNEQFF. CDR3 coding DNA: TGCGCCAGCAGCTTGGGTAGCTGGGGCGGGGCCGGCTCCTACAATGAGCAGTTCTTC.

The chain couples TRBV30 to TRBJ2-7, with a possible D match to TRBD1 (6 bases). The CDR3 has 14 amino acids. V was cut by 8 bases and J by 2 bases, with 19 bases left in between. CDR1 GTSNPN and CDR2 SVGIG come from the germline V gene (reference sequence). As DNA, the CDR3 is TGTGCCCTCAGTCTTGAGGCAGGGGCCTACGAGCAGTACTTC. Its protein product is CALSLEAGAYEQYF.

This rearrangement joins TRBV3-1 (or the pseudogene TRBV3-2) to TRBJ1-1; D is possibly TRBD1 (5 bases). Trimming stripped 1 base from V and 4 bases from J, with 10 bases between. This CDR3 contains 14 residues. CDR1 is LGHDT and CDR2 is YNNKEL in the germline V gene (reference sequence). The CDR3 protein is CASSQGGSVTEAFF. The CDR3 DNA sequence: TGTGCCAGCAGCCAAGGGGGCTCGGTCACTGAAGCTTTCTTT.

V gene TRBV5-1 combines with J gene TRBJ1-1; the match to TRBD1 covers 8 bases. Trimming took 4 bases from V and 5 from J; bases not matched to a gene: 10. Germline CDR1 is SGHRS and CDR2 is YFSETQ. The CDR3 is made up of 15 amino acids. The CDR3 protein is CASSADRAGETEAFF. In nucleotides, the CDR3 is TGCGCCAGCAGCGCGGACAGGGCAGGTGAGACTGAAGCTTTCTTT.

This clone came up once. CDR3 in DNA: TGTGCCAGCAGCTCACTAGCGGGAGTTGGAGAGCAGTACTTC. Its protein is CASSSLAGVGEQYF. The V and J genes are TRBV7-9 and TRBJ2-7; 11 bases match TRBD2. The ends lost 4 bases at V and 7 bases at J; junction bases unmatched: 6. Germline values: CDR1 SEHNR, CDR2 FQNEAQ (reference sequence). The CDR3 length is 14 residues.

V and J are TRBV4-1 and TRBJ2-3; 12 bases map to TRBD1. The germline gives CDR1 MGHRA, CDR2 YSYEKL. The CDR3 covers 16 residues. V dropped 3 bases and J dropped 6; count of bases not matched to a gene: 7. The CDR3 is CASSQLGQGAPDTQYF. The CDR3 region has the DNA TGCGCCAGCAGCCAGTTGGGACAGGGGGCGCCGGATACGCAGTATTTT.

This CDR3 is CASSAPSGPYF. The DNA of the CDR3 is TGTGCCAGCAGTGCCCCAAGCGGGCCGTACTTC. The chain combines TRBV2 with TRBJ2-7, with D maybe TRBD2 (6 bases). CDR3 length: 11 amino acids. The germline gives CDR1 SNHLY, CDR2 FYNNEI. The V end lost 4 bases, the J end lost 12 bases, and 13 bases lay between the germline ends.

The chain is built from TRBV13 and TRBJ2-5; 12 bases are shared with TRBD2. With V trimmed by 2 bases and J by 4 bases, 2 bases remained unmatched. This CDR3 comprises 15 residues. In germline, CDR1 is PRHDT, CDR2 FYEKMQ (reference sequence). CDR3: CASSLRLAGVETQYF. DNA of the CDR3: TGTGCCAGCAGCTTACGACTAGCGGGAGTAGAGACCCAGTACTTC.

The chain employs TRBV6-6 and TRBJ2-1; D uncertain. Trimming left V 4 bases short and J 7 bases short, with 14 bases between. This CDR3 comprises 14 residues. The V gene's germline CDR1 is MNHNY and CDR2 SVGAGI (reference sequence). CDR3 region: CASSLGAHRNEQFF. The CDR3 nucleotides are TGTGCCAGCAGTTTAGGAGCCCATAGGAATGAGCAGTTCTTC.

This rearrangement joins TRBV5-6 to TRBJ2-3, with 13 bases lining up with TRBD2. The ends lost 5 bases at V and 4 bases at J; junction bases unmatched: 10. This CDR3 contains 17 residues. Germline V lookup: CDR1 SGHDT, CDR2 YYEEEE. CDR3 coding DNA: TGTGCCAGCAGTAGGACTAGCGGGAGACCGGTAGCAGATACGCAGTATTTT. Its protein is CASSRTSGRPVADTQYF.

V is TRBV6-1 and J is TRBJ2-5; 13 nucleotides match TRBD2. Losses at the gene ends were 1 base for V and 8 bases for J; bases not matched to a gene: 4. The germline V gene encodes CDR1 MNHNS and CDR2 SASEGT. This CDR3 is built from 15 residues. CDR3 sequence: CASSEGGLAGFTQYF. In nucleotides, the CDR3 is TGTGCCAGCAGTGAAGGGGGACTAGCGGGATTCACCCAGTACTTC.

This clone was observed a single time. The chain carries TRBV30 and TRBJ1-3; D unclear. This CDR3 spans 13 amino acids. Deletions cut 8 bases from V and 0 bases from J, with 11 bases between. CDR1 and CDR2 from the germline V gene are GTSNPN and SVGIG (reference sequence). CDR3 sequence (DNA): TGTGCCGGCCAGGCAGTCTCTGGAAACACCATATATTTT. As protein: CAGQAVSGNTIYF.

The chain recombines TRBV5-1 with TRBJ1-2, with 7 nucleotides matching TRBD1. V lost 1 base to trimming and J lost 6 bases; unmatched junction nucleotides: 6. This CDR3 is built from 14 residues. CDR1 SGHRS and CDR2 YFSETQ come from the germline V gene. CDR3 DNA sequence: TGCGCCAGCAGCTTGTTGGGACAGAACGATGGCTACACCTTC. Its protein is CASSLLGQNDGYTF.

This rearrangement joins TRBV6-8 to TRBJ2-1, with a tentative D call TRBD1 (6 bases). The CDR3 length is 17 residues. The germline gives CDR1 MNHGY, CDR2 SAAAGT. Trimming stripped 4 bases from V and 3 bases from J, with 19 bases between. CDR3 in amino acids: CASSFLSWDTDYNEQFF. DNA for the CDR3: TGTGCCAGCAGTTTCCTATCTTGGGACACCGACTACAATGAGCAGTTCTTC.

The CDR3 region is CASSPGQLNTEAFF. Here the CDR3 DNA reads TGTGCCAGCAGCCCGGGACAGCTGAACACTGAAGCTTTCTTT. The chain joins TRBV11-3 to TRBJ1-1, with 7 bases that match TRBD1. V trimming: 5 bases; J trimming: 0 bases; junction bases outside the gene matches: 3. The germline CDR1 and CDR2 sequences are SGHNT and YENEEA. CDR3 length: 14 residues.